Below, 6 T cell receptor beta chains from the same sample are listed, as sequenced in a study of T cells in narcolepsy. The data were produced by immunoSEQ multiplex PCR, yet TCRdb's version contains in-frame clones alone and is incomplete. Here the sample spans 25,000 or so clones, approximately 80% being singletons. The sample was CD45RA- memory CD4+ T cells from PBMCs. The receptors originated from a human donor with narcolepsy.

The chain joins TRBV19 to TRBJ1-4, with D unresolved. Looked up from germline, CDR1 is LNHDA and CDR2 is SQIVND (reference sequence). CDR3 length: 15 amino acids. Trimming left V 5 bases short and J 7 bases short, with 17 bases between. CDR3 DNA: TGTGCCAGTAGTGCGCCCCGATTTGGCGGTGAAAAACTGTTTTTT. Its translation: CASSAPRFGGEKLFF.

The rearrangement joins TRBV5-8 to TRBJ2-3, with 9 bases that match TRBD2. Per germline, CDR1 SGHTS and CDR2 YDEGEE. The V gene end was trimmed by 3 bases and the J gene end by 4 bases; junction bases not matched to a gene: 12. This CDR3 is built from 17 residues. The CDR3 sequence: CASSYVGAGGLPDTQYF. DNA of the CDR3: TGTGCCAGCAGCTACGTGGGCGCGGGGGGGCTACCAGATACGCAGTATTTT.

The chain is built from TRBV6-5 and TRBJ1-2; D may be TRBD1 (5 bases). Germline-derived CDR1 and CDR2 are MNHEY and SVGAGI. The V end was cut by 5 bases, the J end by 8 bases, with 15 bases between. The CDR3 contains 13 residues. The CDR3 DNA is TGTGCCAGCAGTGGACGGGGCACTCAGGGCTACACCTTC. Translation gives CASSGRGTQGYTF.

The CDR3 DNA sequence: TGTGCCAGCAGCTCCAGGGGAGTAGGGAATTCACCCCTCCACTTT. Its protein product is CASSSRGVGNSPLHF. V and J are TRBV11-3 and TRBJ1-6, with D perhaps matching TRBD1 (6 bases). This CDR3 region has 15 residues. The V gene lost 4 bases and the J gene lost 7 bases, with 14 bases spanning the gap. CDR1 is SGHNT and CDR2 is YENEEA in the germline V gene.

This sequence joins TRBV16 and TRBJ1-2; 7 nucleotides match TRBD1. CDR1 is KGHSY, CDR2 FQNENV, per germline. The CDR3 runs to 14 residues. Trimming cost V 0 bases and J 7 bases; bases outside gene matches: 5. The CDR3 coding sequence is TGTGCCAGCAGCCAATCGGACTCAGGGGGTGGCTACACCTTC. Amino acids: CASSQSDSGGGYTF.

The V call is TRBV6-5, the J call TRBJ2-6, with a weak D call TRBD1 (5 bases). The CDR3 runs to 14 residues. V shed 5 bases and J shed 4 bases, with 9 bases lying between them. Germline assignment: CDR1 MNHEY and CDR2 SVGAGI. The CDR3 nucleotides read TGTGCCAGCAGTGCAGGGCCCGGGGCCAACGTCCTGACTTTC. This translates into CASSAGPGANVLTF.